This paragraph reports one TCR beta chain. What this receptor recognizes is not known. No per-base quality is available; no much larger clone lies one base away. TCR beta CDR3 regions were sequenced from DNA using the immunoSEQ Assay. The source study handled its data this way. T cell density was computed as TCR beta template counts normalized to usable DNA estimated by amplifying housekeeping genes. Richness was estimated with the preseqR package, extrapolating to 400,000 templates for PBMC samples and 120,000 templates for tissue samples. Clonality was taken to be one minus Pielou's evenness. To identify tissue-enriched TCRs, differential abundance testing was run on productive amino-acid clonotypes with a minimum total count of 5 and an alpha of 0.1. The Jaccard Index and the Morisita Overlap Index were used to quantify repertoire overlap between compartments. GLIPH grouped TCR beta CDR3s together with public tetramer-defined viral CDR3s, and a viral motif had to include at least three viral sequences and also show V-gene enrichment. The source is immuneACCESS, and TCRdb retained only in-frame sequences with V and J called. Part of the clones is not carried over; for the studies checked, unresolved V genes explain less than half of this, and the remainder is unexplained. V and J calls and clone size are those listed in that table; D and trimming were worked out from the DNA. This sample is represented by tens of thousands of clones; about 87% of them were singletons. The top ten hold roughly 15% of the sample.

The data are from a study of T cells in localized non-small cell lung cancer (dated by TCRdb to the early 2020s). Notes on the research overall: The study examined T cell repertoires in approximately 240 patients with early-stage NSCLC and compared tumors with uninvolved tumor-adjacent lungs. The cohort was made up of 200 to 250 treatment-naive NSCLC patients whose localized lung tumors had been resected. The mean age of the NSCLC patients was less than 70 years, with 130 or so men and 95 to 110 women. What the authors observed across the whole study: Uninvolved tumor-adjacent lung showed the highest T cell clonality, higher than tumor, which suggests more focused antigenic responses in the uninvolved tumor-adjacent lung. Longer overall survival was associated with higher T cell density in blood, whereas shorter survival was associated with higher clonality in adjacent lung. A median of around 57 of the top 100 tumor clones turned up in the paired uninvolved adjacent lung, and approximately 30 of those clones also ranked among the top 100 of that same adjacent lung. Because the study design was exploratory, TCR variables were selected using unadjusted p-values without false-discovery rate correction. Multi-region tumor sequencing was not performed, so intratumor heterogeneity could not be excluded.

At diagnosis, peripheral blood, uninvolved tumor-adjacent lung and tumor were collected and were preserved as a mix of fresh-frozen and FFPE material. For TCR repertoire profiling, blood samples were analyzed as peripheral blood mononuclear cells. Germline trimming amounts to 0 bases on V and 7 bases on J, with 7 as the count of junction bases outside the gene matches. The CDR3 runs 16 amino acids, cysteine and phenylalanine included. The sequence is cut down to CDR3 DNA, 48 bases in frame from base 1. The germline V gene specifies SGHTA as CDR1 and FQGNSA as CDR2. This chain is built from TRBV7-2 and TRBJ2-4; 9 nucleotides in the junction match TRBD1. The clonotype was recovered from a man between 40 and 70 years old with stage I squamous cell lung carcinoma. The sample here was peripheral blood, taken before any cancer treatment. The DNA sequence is TGTGCCAGCAGCTTAGCGACGACAGGGGGTGGGAACATTCAGTACTTC. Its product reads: CASSLATTGGGNIQYF. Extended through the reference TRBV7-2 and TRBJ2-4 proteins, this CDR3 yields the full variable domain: GAGVSQSPSNKVTEKGKDVELRCDPISGHTALYWYRQSLGQGLEFLIYFQGNSAPDKSGLPSDRFSAERTGGSVSTLTIQRTQQEDSAVYLCASSLATTGGGNIQYFGAGTRLSVL.